This is a list of T cell receptor beta chains from one sample in a study of post-analysis software for immune sequencing data. Each CDR3 protein is one row after TCRdb ran MiXCR on the PCR reads. The sample comprises hundreds of thousands of distinct CDR3 sequences, about 57% of which are singletons, and around 4.5% rests with the top ten. The source material was blood. The receptors come from a girl aged 10 to 17 with multiple sclerosis. CDR3s include the opening cysteine and the closing phenylalanine or tryptophan. D genes are given only for firm matches.

j_call v_call d_call cdr3_aa
TRBJ2-7 TRBV5-1 TRBD1 CASHFSTGNDEQYF
TRBJ2-7 TRBV29-1 TRBD2 CSVGGTSVSYEQYF
TRBJ2-1 TRBV12-5 TRBD1 CASGNDRGEINEQFF
TRBJ2-3 TRBV7-9 TRBD2 CASSLPTRGLADSTDTQYF
TRBJ2-6 TRBV12-3/TRBV12-4 . CASSSAGSGANVLTF
. TRBV5-1 . CASSPGAGDGTYEQYF
TRBJ1-2 TRBV6-6 . CASSNRDTGYGYTF
TRBJ1-5 TRBV6-6 . CASSYSWVVWGNQPQHF
TRBJ1-2 TRBV7-9 . CAGSPIRDLLNGYTF
TRBJ1-5 TRBV28 . CASSLGLGGQPQHF
TRBJ2-7 TRBV3-1 . CASSHRLGSYEQYF
TRBJ1-1 TRBV20-1 . CSASIRTNTEAFF
TRBJ2-4 TRBV29-1 . CSVESWTSAKNIQYF
TRBJ2-1 TRBV7-9 . CASSPVGSYEQFF
TRBJ1-5 TRBV29-1 . CSVAKGSNQPQHF
TRBJ2-5 TRBV20-1 . CSARATSRETQYF
TRBJ2-1 TRBV9 TRBD2 CASSSSLAGVDEQFF
TRBJ2-5 TRBV12-3/TRBV12-4 . CASSLDRGETQETQYF
. TRBV29-1 TRBD1 CSVGDRVNIYEQYF
TRBJ2-3 TRBV9 . CASSLSSLGDTQYF
TRBJ1-2 TRBV5-1 . CASSLDSSRGYTF
TRBJ2-5 TRBV20-1 TRBD2 CSANVPFGLAGGNNEQYF
TRBJ2-1 TRBV7-2 . CASARGRGLEQFF
TRBJ2-1 TRBV14 TRBD2 CASSPRLAGVIIEQFF
TRBJ1-2 TRBV27 . CASSLIGSGGYTF
TRBJ1-2 TRBV2 . CASSEVGGGGYTF
. TRBV20-1 . CSAARGTETQYF
TRBJ2-7 TRBV20-1 TRBD2 CSARDGTSVSYEQYF
TRBJ1-1 TRBV7-9 TRBD1 CASSSRQGAGTEAFF
TRBJ1-2 TRBV5-1 TRBD1 CASSGDRDRGSYGYTF
TRBJ2-5 TRBV20-1 . CSARVGLTHQETQYF
TRBJ1-1 TRBV5-1 TRBD1 CASSPPRTGANTEAFF
TRBJ2-3 TRBV6-5 TRBD2 CASSYGSGRRHTDTQYF